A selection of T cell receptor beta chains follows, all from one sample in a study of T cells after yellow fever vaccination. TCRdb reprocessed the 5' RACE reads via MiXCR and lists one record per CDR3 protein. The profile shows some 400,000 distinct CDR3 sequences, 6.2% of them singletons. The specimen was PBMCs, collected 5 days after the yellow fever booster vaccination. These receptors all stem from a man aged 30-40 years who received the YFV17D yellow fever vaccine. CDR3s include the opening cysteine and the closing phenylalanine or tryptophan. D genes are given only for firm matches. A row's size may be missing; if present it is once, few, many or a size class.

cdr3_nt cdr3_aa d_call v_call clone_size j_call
TGCGCCAGCAGCCCGGGCATACTCTATGGCTACACCTTC CASSPGILYGYTF . TRBV5-1 many TRBJ1-2
TGTGCCAGCAGCGCCTCATCCGGGGCAGGGTATGGTGAAGCTTTCTTT CASSASSGAGYGEAFF . TRBV9 few TRBJ1-1
TGTGCCAGCTCAGGGGACAGGGTAGGCTACGAGCAGTACTTC CASSGDRVGYEQYF TRBD1 TRBV18 few TRBJ2-7
TGTGCCAGCAGTGCCCGGCTTGCAACTAATGAAAAACTGTTTTTT CASSARLATNEKLFF . TRBV25-1 few TRBJ1-4
TGTGCCACCAGCATGGGGACTTTCTCCGAGCAGTACTTC CATSMGTFSEQYF . TRBV15 many TRBJ2-7
TGTGCCAGCAGCTTAGCGTCGGAGTGGTACTTC CASSLASEWYF . TRBV7-6 . TRBJ2-7
TGTGCCGGCGGAAGTGCGGGCGGTAACTATGGCTACACCTTC CAGGSAGGNYGYTF . TRBV7-9 many TRBJ1-2
TGTGCCAGCAGAGAAAGCGGGAGGGCTTACGAGCAGTACTTC CASRESGRAYEQYF TRBD2 TRBV6-1 many TRBJ2-7
TGTGCCAGCAGCCCCTGGACAGGGAAGGGAGAGCAGTACTTC CASSPWTGKGEQYF TRBD1 TRBV7-8 . TRBJ2-7
TGCAGCGCAGACCAAGCGGGAGGGGACAATGAGCAGTTCTTC CSADQAGGDNEQFF TRBD2 TRBV29-1 . TRBJ2-1
TGCGCCAGCAGCCAAGATTTTGGGACCTACGAGCAGTACTTC CASSQDFGTYEQYF . TRBV4-3 many TRBJ2-7
TGTGCCAGCAGCTTAACTCCAGGAAATGAAAAACTGTTTTTT CASSLTPGNEKLFF . TRBV7-9 . TRBJ1-4
TGCAGTGCCGGAGGCGGATCCGGGGCCCTCAATGAGCAGTTCTTC CSAGGGSGALNEQFF . TRBV20-1 few TRBJ2-1
TGTGCCAGCAGTGAGCCTGCTGGGAAAAATAACGAGCAGTACTTC CASSEPAGKNNEQYF . TRBV6-1 many TRBJ2-7
TGCAGTGCTAGCCCGACCTTAGAGGGGTCCAGTGAGCAGTTCTTC CSASPTLEGSSEQFF . TRBV20-1 . TRBJ2-1
TGTGCCAGCACCCTTGGGGGGAGGGCTGAAGCTTTCTTT CASTLGGRAEAFF . TRBV28 many TRBJ1-1
TGTGCCAGCAGCGCCGGGAATAATTCACCCCTCCACTTT CASSAGNNSPLHF . TRBV11-2 . TRBJ1-6
TGTGCCAGCAGCTTGGCGGACAATGTTCGACCCCCCCAGCAGTACTTC CASSLADNVRPPQQYF . TRBV5-5 many TRBJ2-7
TGTGCCAGCAATCAAGGCAGGGCTGCCTACGAGCAGTACTTC CASNQGRAAYEQYF . TRBV28 many TRBJ2-7
TGTGCCAGTAGTATAGAAACAGGATCCACCGGGGAGCTGTTTTTT CASSIETGSTGELFF . TRBV19 . TRBJ2-2
TGTGCCAGCAGCTCCCCGCAGACTAATGAAAAACTGTTTTTT CASSSPQTNEKLFF . TRBV5-4 few TRBJ1-4
TGCAGTGCTAGACAGGATCTCCATCAGCCCCAGCATTTT CSARQDLHQPQHF . TRBV20-1 many TRBJ1-5
TGCAGCGTTGAAGACAACCGGTCCTACAATGAGCAGTTCTTC CSVEDNRSYNEQFF . TRBV29-1 many TRBJ2-1
TGTGCCAGTAGTATAGGAGGGATGAACACTGAAGCTTTCTTT CASSIGGMNTEAFF . TRBV19 . TRBJ1-1
TGCAGTGCTAGGGGGACACATGGTGAGCAGTTCTTC CSARGTHGEQFF . TRBV20-1 many TRBJ2-1
TGTGCCAGCAGCTCACTGACTAGCGGGAGGCCGGGAGATACGCAGTATTTT CASSSLTSGRPGDTQYF TRBD2 TRBV7-2 few TRBJ2-3
TGTGCCAGCAGCTTAGGGGACAAGAACTACGAGCAGTACTTC CASSLGDKNYEQYF . TRBV7-8 many TRBJ2-7
TGTGCCAGTAGTATGATTCGGGTAGCGTCTAACAATGAGCAGTTCTTC CASSMIRVASNNEQFF . TRBV19 many TRBJ2-1
TGCAGCGTTGAGCTAGCGGGAGGGCCAGTCGAGCAGTACTTC CSVELAGGPVEQYF TRBD2 TRBV29-1 many TRBJ2-7
TGTGCCTGGGACCGTAAACGGGGGGCTTCCCTCCACTTT CAWDRKRGASLHF . TRBV30 . TRBJ1-6
TGTGCCAGCAGCTTGGGGAGCGGGACCCCCTCCCAGCAGTTCTTC CASSLGSGTPSQQFF TRBD2 TRBV7-9 many TRBJ2-1
TGTGCCAGCAGCCGATTCTCGCGGGACAACAATGAGCAGTTCTTC CASSRFSRDNNEQFF . TRBV7-8 few TRBJ2-1
TGCGCCAGCAGCCAAGATAAAGGATACAATGAGCAGTTCTTC CASSQDKGYNEQFF . TRBV4-3 many TRBJ2-1
TGTGCCAGCAGTTACGCGGGCCCATCTAGTGAGCAGTTCTTC CASSYAGPSSEQFF . TRBV6-5 few TRBJ2-1
TGTGCCAGTAGTCGAGCTAGCGGGAGGCTTCCCCTACAAGAGACCCAGTACTTC CASSRASGRLPLQETQYF TRBD2 TRBV19 many TRBJ2-5